Described below is a single TCR beta chain sequence and its context. V lost 2 bases to trimming and J lost 4 bases; unmatched junction nucleotides: 3. The CDR3 totals 15 residues. Germline lookup yields CDR1 KGHSH and CDR2 LQKENI. Profiling relied on immunoSEQ multiplex PCR, and the TCRdb table lists in-frame clones only, not all of them. The sample holds roughly 52,000 clones, about four fifths seen once. These data are taken from a study of OX40 agonist ivuxolimab in advanced cancers. Specimen: CD4+ or CD8+ T cells sorted from blood, collected in a trial of the OX40 agonist ivuxolimab. The source is an adult with an advanced solid tumor such as melanoma, head and neck, liver or kidney cancer. The genes are TRBV18 and TRBJ2-1; 9 bases are shared with TRBD2. The CDR3 here is CASSPSTSGYNEQFF. In DNA form, the CDR3 reads TGTGCCAGCTCACCATCGACTAGCGGTTACAATGAGCAGTTCTTC.